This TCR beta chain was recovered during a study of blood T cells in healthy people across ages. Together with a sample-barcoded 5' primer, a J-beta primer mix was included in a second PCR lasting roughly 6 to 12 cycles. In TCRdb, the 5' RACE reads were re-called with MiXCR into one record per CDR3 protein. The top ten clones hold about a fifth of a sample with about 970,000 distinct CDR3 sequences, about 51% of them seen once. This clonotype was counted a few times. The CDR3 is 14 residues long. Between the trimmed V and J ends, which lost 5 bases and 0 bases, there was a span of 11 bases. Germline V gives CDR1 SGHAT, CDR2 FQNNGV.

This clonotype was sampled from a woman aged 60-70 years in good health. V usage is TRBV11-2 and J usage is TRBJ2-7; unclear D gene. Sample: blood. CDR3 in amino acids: CASSPRKTSYEQYF. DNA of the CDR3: TGTGCCAGCAGCCCTCGGAAAACCTCCTACGAGCAGTACTTC.